A selection of T cell receptor beta chains follows, all from one sample in a study of blood T cell repertoires in COVID-19. Libraries were prepared by immunoSEQ multiplex PCR; TCRdb keeps only in-frame clonotypes and omits some of them. The table lists about 86,000 clones, approximately 88% of them singletons, with 30% to 35% in the top ten. Material for sequencing was peripheral blood. These receptor sequences come from an elderly woman with active or convalescent COVID-19. CDR3s include the opening cysteine and the closing phenylalanine or tryptophan. The D gene is left open where the match is weak. Only some rows state a clone size, as once, few, many or a class for expanded clones.

.	TRBV9	.	TRBJ2-1	CASSVQQVGGNEQFF	TGTGCCAGCAGCGTACAGCAAGTGGGAGGCAATGAGCAGTTCTTC
TRBD2	TRBV6-4	.	TRBJ2-3	CASSEAGGQGTQYF	TGTGCCAGCAGTGAGGCGGGGGGGCAGGGTACGCAGTATTTT
.	TRBV5-1	.	TRBJ1-4	CASSFKTGSANEKLFF	TGCGCCAGCAGCTTTAAAACAGGGTCGGCTAATGAAAAACTGTTTTTT
.	TRBV12-3/TRBV12-4	.	TRBJ2-5	CASSFLSGETQYF	TGTGCCAGCAGTTTCCTGAGCGGGGAGACCCAGTACTTC
.	TRBV29-1	.	TRBJ2-6	CSVETVGANVLTF	TGCAGCGTTGAGACTGTGGGGGCCAACGTCCTGACTTTC
TRBD1	TRBV15	.	TRBJ2-3	CATSNRGLGDTQYF	TGTGCCACCAGCAACAGGGGGCTAGGAGATACGCAGTATTTT
.	TRBV12-3/TRBV12-4	.	TRBJ1-6	CASSAEGGHLHF	TGTGCCAGCAGTGCCGAAGGGGGTCACCTCCACTTT
.	TRBV7-3	.	TRBJ1-3	CASSLAGAGNTIYF	TGTGCCAGCAGCTTAGCAGGGGCTGGAAACACCATATATTTT
.	TRBV5-1	.	TRBJ2-4	CASSYSGGIQYF	TGCGCCAGCAGCTACTCCGGGGGCATTCAGTACTTC
TRBD1	TRBV9	.	TRBJ1-6	CASSDRQGRNNSPLHF	TGTGCCAGCAGCGATAGACAGGGTCGCAATAATTCACCCCTCCACTTT
.	TRBV5-1	.	TRBJ2-3	CASSAALSTDTQYF	TGCGCCAGCAGCGCGGCGTTAAGCACAGATACGCAGTATTTT
.	TRBV5-1	.	TRBJ2-3	CASSSSTISTDTQYF	TGCGCCAGCAGCTCAAGCACCATAAGCACAGATACGCAGTATTTT
TRBD1	TRBV7-2	.	TRBJ2-5	CASSLLGQPQETQYF	TGTGCCAGCAGCTTACTGGGACAGCCACAAGAGACCCAGTACTTC
.	TRBV14	.	TRBJ1-2	CASSPNRENYGYTF	TGTGCCAGCAGCCCAAACAGGGAAAACTATGGCTACACCTTC
.	TRBV2	.	TRBJ1-5	CASSQGGQPNQPQHF	TGTGCCAGCAGCCAGGGCGGACAGCCGAATCAGCCCCAGCATTTT
.	TRBV5-1	.	TRBJ1-6	CASSLEGGHFSAQAKVHF	TGCGCCAGCAGCCTAGAGGGGGGGCATTTTTCCGCCCAAGCCAAGGTCCACTTT
.	TRBV10-1	.	TRBJ2-7	CASSDYPGTTYEQYF	TGCGCCAGCAGTGATTACCCCGGGACAACCTACGAGCAGTACTTC
.	TRBV11-2	few	TRBJ2-7	CASSLGQRVYEQYF	TGTGCCAGCAGCTTAGGACAGCGAGTCTACGAGCAGTACTTC
TRBD1	TRBV24-1	.	TRBJ2-2	CATSNRGRELFF	TGTGCCACCAGTAACAGGGGACGGGAGCTGTTTTTT
TRBD1	TRBV29-1	.	TRBJ1-5	CSVRQGFDQPQHF	TGCAGCGTAAGACAGGGGTTTGATCAGCCCCAGCATTTT
.	TRBV5-1	.	TRBJ2-5	CASSLGTGAQYF	TGCGCCAGCAGCTTGGGGACGGGGGCCCAGTACTTC
.	TRBV19	.	TRBJ1-4	CASSMAVNNEKLFF	TGTGCCAGTAGTATGGCGGTAAATAATGAAAAACTGTTTTTT
.	TRBV18	.	TRBJ1-5	CASSPSTQGEPQHF	TGTGCCAGCTCACCCTCCACGCAGGGTGAACCCCAGCATTTT